The clone carrying this T cell receptor beta chain has more than one count but fewer than ten. Its matching antigen is unknown. This CDR3 is built from 19 residues. CDR1 and CDR2 (germline): SGDLS, YYNGEE. V was clipped by 5 bases and J by 5 bases, with 28 bases between them. Profiling relied on immunoSEQ multiplex PCR, and the TCRdb table lists in-frame clones only, not all of them. The repertoire holds about 1,400 clones, with roughly 87% as singletons. These data belong to a study of T cells in lung cancer brain metastases. General study results and limits: The analysis could not control for preoperative corticosteroids affecting T cell infiltration in brain metastases. DNA fragmentation in FFPE samples may have prevented full retrieval of the infiltrating T cell repertoire.

This rearrangement joins TRBV9 to TRBJ2-2; a possible D gene is TRBD1 (7 bases). This receptor was identified in a woman between 50 and 59 years old with non-small cell lung cancer that had spread to the brain. The sequenced sample was tumor tissue from a brain metastasis. This CDR3 is CASRAGDGQRAGQTGELFF. The DNA of the CDR3 is TGTGCCAGCAGGGCTGGGGACGGACAGCGTGCGGGACAGACCGGGGAGCTGTTTTTT.